This TCR beta chain derives from a study of vaccination and CD4 T cells after COVID-19. Background on the study: From HCoV-229E, HCoV-OC43, HCoV-NL63 and SARS-CoV-2, overlapping spike peptides were used to stimulate the cells.

Of note for this clonotype: Its cognate antigen is unknown.

Sequenced with the Oncomine TCR Beta short-read assay was DNA taken from cultured CD4+ T cells. One entry per CDR3 protein results from TCRdb running MiXCR on the PCR reads. Of over 9,000 distinct CDR3 sequences in the sample, roughly 58% were seen once. Trimming removed 8 bases from V and 4 bases from J; junction bases left unmatched: 8. CDR1 SNHLY and CDR2 FYNNEI come from the germline V gene. The CDR3 has 14 residues. Specified treatment: approximately 9-day PBMC culture with coronavirus spike peptide pools or control peptides (ViraFEST assay). Sequencing used CD4+ T cells from blood, cultured in vitro. The source is a human donor who had recovered from COVID-19. V and J are TRBV2 and TRBJ2-5; 9 bases are a match to TRBD2. CDR3 nucleotides: TGTGCCAGCGGGGGTAGCGGGAGAACAGAGACCCAGTACTTC. It translates to CASGGSGRTETQYF.